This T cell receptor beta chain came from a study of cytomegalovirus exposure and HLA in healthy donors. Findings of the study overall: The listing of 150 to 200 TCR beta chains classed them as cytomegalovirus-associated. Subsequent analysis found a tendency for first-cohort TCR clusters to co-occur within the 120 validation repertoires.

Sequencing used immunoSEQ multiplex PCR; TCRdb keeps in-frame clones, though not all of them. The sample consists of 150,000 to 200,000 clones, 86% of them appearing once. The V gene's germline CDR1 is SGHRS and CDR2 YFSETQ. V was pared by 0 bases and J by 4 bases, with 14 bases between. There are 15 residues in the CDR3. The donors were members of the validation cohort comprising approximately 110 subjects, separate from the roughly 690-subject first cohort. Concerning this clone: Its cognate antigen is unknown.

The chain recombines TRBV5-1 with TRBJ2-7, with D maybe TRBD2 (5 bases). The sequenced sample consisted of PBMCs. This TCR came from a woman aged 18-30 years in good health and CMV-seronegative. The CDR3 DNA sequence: TGCGCCAGCAGCTTGGCCAGCGGCAGTGTGTACGAGCAGTACTTC. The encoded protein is CASSLASGSVYEQYF.